This T cell receptor beta chain was documented in a study of Ad26.COV2.S vaccination and SARS-CoV-2 variants. About the research overall: The study gave Ad26.COV2.S intramuscularly, once or twice 56 days apart.

TCRdb's table, derived via immunoSEQ multiplex PCR, lists solely in-frame clones and lacks some. The sample carries 360,000 or so clones, about 88% recorded once. Study observations and caveats: After vaccination, reports described spike-specific CD8+ and CD4+ T cell responses as showing substantial breadth.

The ends were cut back, 6 bases at V and 4 bases at J, with 17 bases in the middle. In germline, CDR1 is WNHNN, CDR2 SYGVQD (reference sequence). CDR3 size: 15 residues. Treatment reported: 15 to 20 received Ad26.COV2.S at low or high dose, single or two shots; roughly five received placebo; per-sample allocation not given. Collection of the samples took place on day 63 after the first injection of vaccine or placebo. A single count supports this clone. Antigen specificity is unknown. The V gene is TRBV10-1, the J gene TRBJ2-3; possible D gene TRBD2, 7 bases. The source material was peripheral blood, sampled in a trial of Ad26.COV2.S vaccine versus placebo. This TCR came from a person between 18 and 65 years old who received the Ad26.COV2.S COVID-19 vaccine or a placebo. This CDR3 is CASSQQGGSADTQYF. DNA for the CDR3: TGCGCCAGCAGCCAACAGGGAGGGTCGGCAGATACGCAGTATTTT.